The present TCR beta chain was sequenced within a study of breast tumors, draining lymph nodes, adjacent tissues. Study-wide results and caveats: Tumor and nontumor repertoires were significantly more similar in luminal-like than in basal-like breast cancer. The data were judged consistent with most tumor T cells coming from lymph node and expanding in tumor. Compared with lymph nodes, tumors were less diverse; compared with nontumor tissue, more. Tumor T cell lymph node origin was a supported hypothesis, not proven.

This clonotype was observed a few times. Its antigen is still unknown. CDR1 is LGHDT, CDR2 YNNKEL, per germline (reference sequence). The length of the CDR3 is 18 residues. Trimming removed 2 bases from V and 2 bases from J, with 19 bases in between. The lymph nodes were axillary draining lymph nodes from breast cancer patients. Via MiXCR, TCRdb re-called the multiplex PCR reads, giving one row per CDR3 protein. There are under 150,000 distinct CDR3 sequences in the sample; 20% occur only once, and roughly 3.5% lies in the top ten. This rearrangement joins TRBV3-1 to TRBJ1-5, with D possibly matching TRBD1 (6 bases). Sequenced input: axillary lymph node tissue. The sequence derives from a female donor with breast cancer. Some clones in this sample may be carry-over from other donors' samples. As DNA, the CDR3 is TGTGCCAGCAGCCAACGGGCGACCAGAGGGGGGGGCAATCAGCCCCAGCATTTT. As protein: CASSQRATRGGGNQPQHF.